This T cell receptor beta chain was profiled in a study of T cell repertoires in cytomegalovirus infection. Study overall: CMV infection and matching HLA type were both indicated by public TCR beta signatures.

Whole-study results and caveats: Based on cumulative public TCR beta family frequency, carriers of CMV plus the relevant HLA were identified.

This clonotype has ten or more counts. Its antigen is unknown. TCRdb fed the reads into MiXCR, producing one record per CDR3 protein. Altogether around 430,000 distinct CDR3 sequences are present, approximately 42% being singletons, with the ten largest covering about 45%. The V gene end was trimmed by 5 bases and the J gene end by 0 bases; junction bases not matched to a gene: 9. CDR1 is SGHTA, CDR2 FQGNSA, per germline. CDR3 length: 17 residues. The input for sequencing was cultured PBMCs, taken from culture after CMV antigen stimulation. This TCR was recovered from a human donor in good health (CMV status not recorded). Some clones in this sample may be carry-over from other donors' samples. This sequence joins TRBV7-2 and TRBJ2-3; 9 positions agree with TRBD2. The CDR3 DNA sequence: TGTGCCAGCAGCCCGAACTGGAGCGGGGGGAGCACAGATACGCAGTATTTT. This translates into CASSPNWSGGSTDTQYF.